This T cell receptor (beta chain) was identified during a study of regulatory T cells in long-lasting Graves disease. The length of the CDR3 is 14 residues. CDR1 and CDR2 (germline): GTSNPN, SVGIG (reference sequence). V shed 1 base, J shed 7 bases, and the junction held 7 bases outside the gene matches. The table lists this clonotype with a few counts. Its antigen is not known. Time point indicated: newly diagnosed GD, antithyroid drugs for less than 3 months. RNA isolated from PBMCs was used to make the TCR library. Findings and limits, study-wide: Sample size was small, which may have lowered accuracy.

The authors built TCR beta libraries using iRepertoire HTBI primers and Arm-PCR of CDR3 regions. MiXCR was run by TCRdb on the multiplex PCR reads, yielding one entry per CDR3 protein. Seen here are 530,000 or so distinct CDR3 sequences, approximately 16% observed once, and the top ten hold 12%. In addition, the sample was reused for a study of T cells in Graves' hyperthyroidism and ophthalmopathy. That source notes: The hyperthyroidism patients had all been newly diagnosed, and their disease duration was under 2 months. Their ages ranged from 18 to 65 years. The study used the HTBI primer set for a first-round RT-PCR of the TCR CDR3.

The origin of this receptor is a man aged 18 to 35 with Graves disease. The rearrangement links TRBV30 to TRBJ2-7; 10 nucleotides line up with TRBD2. This specimen was peripheral blood mononuclear cells (PBMCs), taken at new diagnosis, from a patient treated with antithyroid drugs. The CDR3 here is CAWSELAGRGEQYF. Written as DNA, the CDR3 is TGTGCCTGGAGTGAACTAGCGGGAAGGGGAGAGCAGTACTTC. The complete variable domain, with remaining parts taken from reference TRBV30 and TRBJ2-7, reads SQTIHQWPATLVQPVGSPLSLECTVEGTSNPNLYWYRQAAGRGLQLLFYSVGIGQISSEVPQNLSASRPQDRQFILSSKKLLLSDSGFYLCAWSELAGRGEQYFGPGTRLTVT.